Included here is one T cell receptor beta chain sequence, with context. Its antigen target is currently unknown. Compared with germline, one end of the junction differs, possibly owing to a read error. CDR1 and CDR2, per the germline V gene, are KGHSH and LQKENI. The CDR3, cysteine through phenylalanine, is 13 amino acids long. The retained sequence is limited to the CDR3, 39 bases, with the frame set at the first base. The cohort was made up of 500 to 800 healthy bone marrow donors. All cohort members were sampled while nominally healthy, although unrecorded immune exposures were likely present. The donor was CMV seropositive and belonged to the group of 250 to 300 seropositive cohort members. Each donor provided a peripheral blood sample, and peripheral blood mononuclear cells were used for TCR beta sequencing. The Qiagen DNeasy Blood Extraction Kit was used to extract genomic DNA from the blood cell samples.

The library was generated by the immunoSEQ multiplex PCR assay. The multiplex PCR relied on a mix of 60 forward primers for TCR Vbeta segments and 13 reverse primers for TCR Jbeta segments. Amplification of the CDR3 region of rearranged TCR beta genes was performed with a multiplex PCR assay on genomic DNA. Amplified TCR beta libraries were sequenced as 87-base-pair reads on the Illumina HiSeq System. The study's processing was this. Across the 670 or so repertoires, a later analysis counted some 81 million unique TCR beta chains, around 10 million of which were shared by at least two donors. Raw reads were error-corrected and collapsed into unique sequences with a nearest-neighbor algorithm that merged closely related sequences to remove PCR and sequencing errors. CDR3 sequences were aligned to IMGT reference sequences to assign V, D and J gene segments. For a sequence to be retained, at least a six-nucleotide match to both a V gene segment and a J gene segment was required. A rearrangement was called productive if the CDR3 had no stop codons and remained in frame with V and J, and every other rearrangement was called non-productive. Following IMGT convention, CDR3 was defined as the stretch from the second conserved V-encoded cysteine up to the conserved J-encoded phenylalanine. In an earlier analysis of 587 of the donors, sequences lacking an unambiguous match to a single V gene segment were excluded. An earlier analysis of a few hundred of the donors classified V segments as functional when productive rearrangements were above 56.7% and as segregating when the standard deviation between donors was above 5%. To diagnose cytomegalovirus status from the catalog of TCR beta chain sequences, a statistical classification framework was built. V and J gene assignment, in a later analysis, came from comparing TCR nucleotide sequences with IMGT/GENE-DB human TR gene sequences. In a later analysis, CDR3 sequences and most-parsimonious VDJ recombination scenarios were assigned using the TCRdist pipeline. In a later analysis, every TCR beta chain was defined by the combination of its CDR3 amino acid sequence and its V-gene family, and reads without a unique V-gene family were dropped. A later analysis removed roughly 590 highly shared, low-generation-probability nucleotide sequences to deal with suspected cross-contamination and a sequencing artifact. In a later analysis, a clonal expansion index for each public chain was calculated from normalized within-repertoire ranks of inferred template counts. A later analysis computed generation probabilities with a VDJ recombination model fitted to out-of-frame rearrangements, and checked the results against IGoR. In a later analysis, TCR-TCR, TCR-HLA and TCR-CMV co-occurrence was scored with hypergeometric tests, and a repertoire-size bias correction was applied to TCR pairs. A later analysis estimated false discovery rates by permuting HLA or CMV assignments 20 times. In a later analysis, co-occurring TCRs were grouped using DBSCAN, and TCRdist sequence similarity was added for clustering within HLA-allele-positive subsets. For co-occurrence clustering, repertoires with fewer than 30,000 or more than 120,000 public chains were excluded, along with several repertoires with anomalous nucleotide sharing. TCRdb provides this immuneACCESS table in a form limited to in-frame rearrangements. Some clones are lacking; in checked studies, under half of them reflect an unresolved V gene, and why the rest are absent is not known. Clonal size and the V and J genes are those of that table, whereas D and trimming came from the DNA. The sample yields about 100,000 clones; about 79% were counted once. The ten largest clones add up to approximately 6.3% of the sample.

This sample was taken from a study of cytomegalovirus exposure and HLA in healthy donors (dated by TCRdb to about 2017). For the study in its entirety: In an earlier analysis of around 540 of the donors, 250 to 350 Gb of sequence data and 90 million to 130 million unique TCR beta sequences from roughly 180 million T cells were reported. A separate validation cohort of 100 to 150 different subjects was used in addition to the roughly 720-subject first cohort. Rather than using new phenotypic data, the later analysis identified candidate immune exposures from TCR beta sequences and from how often those sequences occurred across donors. Class I and class II HLA loci were covered by the typing at four-digit resolution. The study aimed to test whether signatures of past pathogen exposure could be identified by cataloging public T cell receptors. A later genetic analysis took genome-wide SNP genotypes for about 65% of the roughly 670 donors and used that subset as a discovery cohort. An early release that covered around 590 HLA-typed donors contained about 300 gigabases of sequencing data and 75 million to 100 million unique TCR sequences. An earlier analysis of several hundred of the donors applied high-throughput TCR beta sequencing to assess whether each TCR beta V gene segment acted as functional or pseudogenic. To study patterns of TCR occurrence, a later analysis re-analyzed previously published TCR beta repertoires from 600 to 750 donors and added high-resolution HLA genotyping. Using immunosequencing, the study profiled T cell repertoires from 500 to 800 subjects and related those repertoires to cytomegalovirus serostatus. All discovery cohort repertoires had been generated using a single sequencing platform. Donor age, sex, ethnicity and CMV serostatus were collected together with the repertoire data. To predict cytomegalovirus infection status, the study brought together high-throughput TCR immunosequencing, statistical association of individual TCRs with disease status, and machine learning. A handful of DR-DQ haplotypes were handled as single units for association and clustering because linkage in the cohort was strong. The genetic ancestry cluster associated with self-reported Caucasian donors included 70% to 85% of the 398 genotyped donors. Among a few hundred genotyped donors of the cohort, an average of roughly 240,000 unique TCR beta nucleotide sequences were sequenced per donor, around 20% of them non-productive. Typing coverage differed by locus: A, B, C, DRB1 and DQB1 were typed in roughly 620-630 donors, DQA1 in 522, DPA1 in some 570, and DPB1 in approximately 450. Broad study findings and their caveats: A few of the identified cytomegalovirus-associated TCR beta chains were confirmed in vitro to be specific for cytomegalovirus antigens. Across donors, most TCR sequences were observed very rarely, whereas some public TCRs were present in many individuals. Only TCR beta chains were sequenced in this cohort, and the absence of alpha or paired-chain data limited detectable features. Compared with equally common non-associated chains, HLA-associated TCR beta chains in a later analysis were more clonally expanded and had lower generation probabilities. Linkage disequilibrium might explain the correlated functional status among segregating V segments, but an unknown experimental factor could not be excluded. Assigning TCR associations to individual alleles was difficult when HLA alleles, especially DR and DQ, strongly co-occurred. A total of 150 or so TCR beta chains were listed by the study as associated with cytomegalovirus. According to a later analysis, parvovirus B19, influenza, CMV and Epstein-Barr virus appeared linked to several top co-occurrence clusters. According to a later genetic analysis, donors in an Asian-associated ancestry cluster had fewer N-insertions in productive TCRs than the approximately 670-donor mean. Because some donors lacked HLA typing at each locus, the association tests relied only on the typed subset. The presence/absence analyses assumed that sequencing depth was roughly uniform across donors, and that assumption may not be true. An association between a missense DCLRE1C variant and V-gene and J-gene trimming of TCR beta chains was found in a later genetic analysis and replicated in an independent cohort. Broadly in line with IMGT annotations, most TCR beta V segments showed up in productive rearrangements about 87% or about 30% of the time in an earlier analysis of under 700 of the donors. The classifier was reported to diagnose cytomegalovirus status with high specificity and sensitivity in both the original and validation cohorts. Because counts were too low, seventeen rarely observed V segments, including chromosome 9 orphons, were excluded from the earlier analysis of some 590 of the donors. A cluster of highly shared sequence variants was judged likely to represent a technical artifact of the sequencing pipeline. Most CMV-associated TCR beta chains appeared to be HLA-restricted in a later analysis, and the HLA associations seemed to be driven largely by CMV exposure. The authors suggested that the approach could potentially be generalized to other disease states and immunological phenotypes. Immune exposure information for the cohort was limited to CMV serostatus. Some IMGT-functional V segments, including TRBV6-2 and TRBV6-3, could not be distinguished by the 87-base-pair reads and were therefore excluded. Specific HLA alleles were associated with 15,000 to 20,000 TCR beta sequences at a false discovery rate of 0.05 in a later analysis. A further reported finding was that TCR beta sequences accurately predicted the HLA-A and HLA-B alleles for most subjects in the first cohort. According to a later analysis, TCR association rates differed among HLA loci, with DRB1 alleles showing the most associated TCRs and HLA-C alleles showing the fewest.

The specimen sequenced was PBMCs. Rearrangement joined TRBV18 to TRBJ1-1; TRBD1 fits 9 bases in the junction. The TCR comes from a man in his sixties in good health and CMV-seropositive. The DNA sequence is as follows: TGTGCCGGCTCAACAGGGGGCTGGGATGAAGCTTTCTTT. Translated, this gives CAGSTGGWDEAFF.